This passage covers 6 T cell receptor beta chains from one sample sequenced in a study of control samples from healthy donors and cancer patients (dated by TCRdb to about 2020). Libraries came from the immunoSEQ multiplex PCR assay. TCRdb limited this immuneACCESS table to in-frame rearrangements with V and J called. A share of clones is missing; checked studies link under half to unresolved V genes, and the rest is unexplained. A total of some 140,000 clones appear in this sample, 85% to 95% of them only once. The ten largest account for 4.5% to 6% of the sample. Sequenced: blood. The receptors stem from a man between 35 and 55 years old in good health.

This rearrangement joins TRBV9 to TRBJ1-1; D gene unclear. Between the trimmed V and J ends, which lost 0 bases and 7 bases, there was a span of 10 bases. The germline gives CDR1 SGDLS, CDR2 YYNGEE. The CDR3 length is 13 residues. CDR3 amino acids: CASSVGSGSEAFF. CDR3 nucleotides: TGTGCCAGCAGCGTAGGTTCCGGCAGTGAAGCTTTCTTT.

The rearrangement joins TRBV28 to TRBJ2-7, with 8 bases fitting TRBD1. The CDR3 consists of 14 residues. CDR1 and CDR2 from the germline V gene are MDHEN and SYDVKM. V shed 3 bases, J shed 7 bases, and the junction held 8 bases outside the gene matches. CDR3 protein: CASSFTQGAGEQYF. DNA for the CDR3: TGTGCCAGCAGTTTCACCCAGGGGGCGGGGGAGCAGTACTTC.

The J gene is TRBJ2-2, the V gene TRBV19; the D gene could be TRBD1 or TRBD2 (5 bases each). Trimming removed 5 bases from V and 0 bases from J, with 16 bases in between. The CDR3 sequence is 17 residues long. CDR1 is LNHDA and CDR2 is SQIVND in the germline V gene (reference sequence). The CDR3, as DNA: TGTGCCAGTAGTGGGGCCCGGCAGGGACCGAACACCGGGGAGCTGTTTTTT. Translation gives CASSGARQGPNTGELFF.

V and J are TRBV11-2 and TRBJ1-2; D uncertain. Germline CDR1 SGHAT, CDR2 FQNNGV. The CDR3 sequence is 14 residues long. V lost 0 bases, J lost 1 base, and 6 bases lay in between. The DNA of the CDR3 is TGTGCCAGCAGCTTAGAGGTATTTAACTATGGCTACACCTTC. Residues: CASSLEVFNYGYTF. Looking up the rest from reference TRBV11-2 and TRBJ1-2 gives the full variable domain: EAGVAQSPRYKIIEKRQSVAFWCNPISGHATLYWYQQILGQGPKLLIQFQNNGVVDDSQLPKDRFSAERLKGVDSTLKIQPAKLEDSAVYLCASSLEVFNYGYTFGSGTRLTVV.

Notes on this clone: This CDR3 is also generated by other DNA sequences in the sample. The chain couples TRBV5-1 to TRBJ1-1; 7 positions agree with TRBD1. Germline V gene sequence: CDR1 SGHRS, CDR2 YFSETQ. The trim removed 1 base at V and 1 base at J, leaving 7 bases unmatched. The CDR3 length is 16 residues. The CDR3 loop reads CASSLRQGGGNTEAFF. CDR3 DNA sequence: TGCGCCAGCAGCTTGAGACAGGGCGGAGGGAACACTGAAGCTTTCTTT.

This sequence joins TRBV6-5 and TRBJ1-2; possibly TRBD1 for D (5 bases). V was pared by 4 bases and J by 3 bases, with 12 bases between. CDR1 is MNHEY, CDR2 SVGAGI, per germline. The length of the CDR3 is 14 residues. The CDR3 protein is CASSSGINYYGYTF. The CDR3 DNA follows: TGTGCCAGCAGTTCAGGGATCAATTACTATGGCTACACCTTC.